This T cell receptor beta chain was documented in a study of blood T cells in healthy people across ages. The people who gave samples were healthy Caucasians from Russia, aged roughly 6 to 100. Per sample, at least 5 micrograms of total RNA were extracted. Combining a sample-barcoded 5' primer with a J-beta primer mix, a second PCR ran for roughly 7 to 12 cycles. Template switching added a 12-random-nucleotide identifier to every cDNA molecule. One entry per CDR3 protein results from TCRdb running MiXCR on the 5' RACE reads. Seen here are roughly 1,500,000 distinct CDR3 sequences, approximately 42% observed once, and the top ten hold roughly 8.2%. Sequencing was done on a sample of blood. This receptor was taken from a woman in her late teens or twenties in good health.

CDR3 residues: CASSHLKGGAQETQYF. The CDR3 coding sequence is TGTGCCAGCAGTCACCTGAAGGGGGGGGCCCAAGAGACCCAGTACTTC. This chain connects TRBV6-6 to TRBJ2-5, with TRBD2 as a possible D gene (7 bases). Germline assignment: CDR1 MNHNY and CDR2 SVGAGI (reference sequence). The germline V and J ends were trimmed by 5 bases and 1 base, with 17 bases remaining between them. The CDR3 loop spans 16 amino acids.